This TCR beta chain was captured in a study of identical twins. Findings of the study overall: Part of the zero-insertion signal could reflect confounding by invariant MAIT and iNKT cells.

This clonotype has ten or more counts. Its antigen is still unknown. TCRdb fed the 5' RACE reads into MiXCR, producing one record per CDR3 protein. The sample includes roughly 290,000 distinct CDR3 sequences, roughly 8.6% of them seen just once. The V end was cut by 4 bases, the J end by 1 base, with 13 bases between. The CDR3 length is 15 residues. The germline CDR1 and CDR2 sequences are LGHDT and YNNKEL (reference sequence). The sample also formed part of further work on yellow fever vaccine responses in identical twins.

The chain joins TRBV3-1 to TRBJ1-1; D perhaps matches TRBD1 (6 bases). The TCR originated in a woman between 18 and 29 years old in good health. Material for sequencing was CD8+ T cells sorted from blood. The CDR3: CASSPPRTANTEAFF. The CDR3, as DNA: TGTGCCAGCAGCCCACCCCGGACAGCGAACACTGAAGCTTTCTTT.